The 15 T cell receptor beta chains below were found in one sample sequenced in a study of cytomegalovirus exposure and HLA in healthy donors (dated by TCRdb to about 2017). Library prep was done by the immunoSEQ multiplex PCR assay. For the multiplex PCR, a mixture combining 60 forward primers for TCR Vbeta segments and 13 reverse primers for TCR Jbeta segments was used. TCRdb provides this immuneACCESS table in a form limited to in-frame rearrangements. Some clones are lacking; in checked studies, under half of them reflect an unresolved V gene, and why the rest are absent is not known. The sample table records tens of thousands of clones. Roughly 3.8% of the sample is taken by the ten largest. Sequenced sample: PBMCs. These receptors all come from a female donor in good health and CMV-seropositive.

This sequence joins TRBV11-2 and TRBJ2-7; 13 bases agree with TRBD2. V shed 6 bases and J 3 bases; nucleotides not matched to a gene: 2. The CDR3 runs to 14 residues. The germline CDR1 and CDR2 sequences are SGHAT and FQNNGV. This CDR3 reads CASRGLAGNYEQYF. The CDR3 bases are TGTGCCAGCAGGGGACTAGCGGGGAACTACGAGCAGTACTTC.

The V and J genes are TRBV6-5 and TRBJ2-7; 7 bases line up with TRBD2. CDR1 and CDR2 from the germline V gene are MNHEY and SVGAGI. The trim removed 5 bases at V and 4 bases at J, leaving 8 bases unmatched. The CDR3 spans 14 residues. The CDR3 is CASSKMAGEYEQYF. CDR3 nucleotide sequence: TGTGCCAGCAGTAAAATGGCGGGAGAGTACGAGCAGTACTTC.

The chain employs TRBV19 and TRBJ1-1, with a tentative D call TRBD1 (6 bases). The CDR3 runs to 14 residues. Trimming took off 1 base at V and 10 bases at J, with 16 bases between the two ends. Germline lookup yields CDR1 LNHDA and CDR2 SQIVND (reference sequence). CDR3 sequence: CASSIVVQGRGAFF. CDR3 bases: TGTGCCAGTAGTATAGTCGTGCAGGGGAGAGGAGCTTTCTTT. Based on the CDR3 plus reference TRBV19 and TRBJ1-1, the full variable domain is DGGITQSPKYLFRKEGQNVTLSCEQNLNHDAMYWYRQDPGQGLRLIYYSQIVNDFQKGDIAEGYSVSREKKESFPLTVTSAQKNPTAFYLCASSIVVQGRGAFFGQGTRLTVV.

V is TRBV27 and J is TRBJ1-2; 10 bases align to TRBD1. Trimming at V came to 6 bases and at J to 2 bases, leaving 12 bases not matched to a gene. The CDR3 has 17 amino acids. The germline CDR1 and CDR2 sequences are MNHEY and SMNVEV (reference sequence). CDR3 sequence (DNA): TGTGCCAGCAGCCCCTGGGGACAGGGGCCGCGAAACTATGGCTACACCTTC. Translated, it gives CASSPWGQGPRNYGYTF.

The rearrangement joins TRBV5-4 to TRBJ2-7; TRBD2 might be the D (5 bases). The V and J ends lost 0 bases and 4 bases respectively, with 11 bases between them. The CDR3 spans 14 residues. The V gene's germline CDR1 is SGHNT and CDR2 YYREEE (reference sequence). DNA of the CDR3: TGTGCCAGCAGCTTGGCAGTGGGAGATTACGAGCAGTACTTC. Translated: CASSLAVGDYEQYF.

CDR3 region: CASSQEPAGGSYEQYF. The CDR3 DNA reads as TGCGCCAGCAGCCAAGAACCAGCGGGGGGGTCCTACGAGCAGTACTTC. The chain joins TRBV4-3 to TRBJ2-7, with 10 positions matching TRBD2. The germline V gene has CDR1 LGHNA and CDR2 YSLEER. Trimming at V came to 0 bases and at J to 1 base, leaving 3 bases not matched to a gene. CDR3 length equals 16 residues.

On this clone itself: Mismatch with germline at one junction end may stem from a read error. This rearrangement joins TRBV7-7 to TRBJ2-5; possibly TRBD2 for D (6 bases). This CDR3 comprises 18 residues. In germline, CDR1 is SSHAT, CDR2 FNYEAQ (reference sequence). CDR3 sequence reads: CASSWEAGNVGAAETQYF. The CDR3 DNA follows: TGTGCTAGCAGCTGGGAGGCGGGGAACGTGGGCGCAGCGGAGACCCAGTACTTC.

In the case of this clone: Sequence at one end of the junction differs from germline and may be a read error. The J gene is TRBJ2-1, the V gene TRBV11-2, with a weak D call TRBD2 (6 bases). The CDR3 totals 13 residues. Germline V lookup: CDR1 SGHAT, CDR2 FQNNGV. CDR3 loop: CASSVARALSGLF. The CDR3 coding sequence is TGTGCCAGCAGCGTGGCCCGGGCCCTCAGCGGGCTCTTC.

The chain joins TRBV6-5 to TRBJ1-5, with D perhaps TRBD1 (5 bases). The CDR3 covers 15 residues. V was clipped by 6 bases and J by 5 bases, with 17 bases between them. Per germline, CDR1 MNHEY and CDR2 SVGAGI. Here the CDR3 reads CASSSPDNRYQPQHF. CDR3 DNA sequence: TGTGCCAGCAGCAGCCCGGACAACAGGTATCAGCCCCAGCATTTT.

The gene calls are TRBV11-2 and TRBJ2-1, with D perhaps matching TRBD1 (5 bases). This CDR3 comprises 13 residues. Germline CDR1 is SGHAT and CDR2 is FQNNGV. The V end was cut by 4 bases, the J end by 9 bases, with 13 bases between. CDR3 region: CASSSNTGLEQFF. The CDR3 bases are TGTGCCAGCAGCTCGAACACAGGCCTTGAGCAGTTCTTC.

This chain links TRBV11-2 with TRBJ1-5; TRBD1 aligns across 10 bases. The CDR3 has 15 residues. In germline, CDR1 is SGHAT, CDR2 FQNNGV. Trimming cost V 5 bases and J 7 bases; bases outside gene matches: 8. This CDR3 is CASSRDRGSGQPQHF. The CDR3 region has the DNA TGTGCCAGCAGCCGGGACAGGGGAAGTGGCCAGCCCCAGCATTTT.

The chain carries TRBV18 and TRBJ2-1; 8 bases agree with TRBD1. Germline lookup yields CDR1 KGHSH and CDR2 LQKENI. CDR3 length: 13 amino acids. J was trimmed by 8 bases and V by 3 bases; bases with no gene match: 3. CDR3 nucleotide sequence: TGTGCCAGCTCACCGACAGGGGACCATGAGCAGTTCTTC. Its protein is CASSPTGDHEQFF.

The chain employs TRBV19 and TRBJ2-5; tentative D call: TRBD2 (6 bases). Per the germline V gene, CDR1 is LNHDA and CDR2 is SQIVND (reference sequence). V was shortened by 1 base and J by 10 bases, with 16 bases between the two germline ends. CDR3 size: 14 residues. The CDR3 DNA reads TGTGCCAGTAGTATAGGGACTACCCCAGAGGACCAGTACTTC. As protein: CASSIGTTPEDQYF.

V usage is TRBV19 and J usage is TRBJ2-1; D is perhaps TRBD2 (6 bases). The germline V and J ends were trimmed by 7 bases and 5 bases, with 15 bases remaining between them. The CDR3 is 14 residues long. The germline CDR1 and CDR2 sequences are LNHDA and SQIVND (reference sequence). Here the CDR3 DNA reads TGTGCCAGTATTTCCCAGGGAGGCGACAATGAGCAGTTCTTC. This sequence encodes CASISQGGDNEQFF.

With respect to this clone: Additional DNA sequences in this sample encode the identical CDR3. The chain employs TRBV28 and TRBJ2-7; no clear D. V was shortened by 1 base and J by 4 bases, with 5 bases between the two germline ends. The CDR3 consists of 12 residues. Germline V CDR1 and CDR2: MDHEN, SYDVKM. For the CDR3, the DNA is TGTGCCAGCAGTTTATCGGGTTACGAGCAGTACTTC. Amino acid sequence: CASSLSGYEQYF.